The clone carrying this T cell receptor (beta chain) was observed at least ten times. No antigen is known for it. The data were taken from a study of T cell repertoires in cytomegalovirus infection. The CDR3 sequence is 15 residues long. In germline, CDR1 is SGHRS, CDR2 YFSETQ. V lost 3 bases to trimming and J lost 5 bases, with 17 bases between them. TCRdb reprocessed the reads via MiXCR and lists one record per CDR3 protein. The sample has around 74,000 distinct CDR3 sequences, roughly 3.7% seen once. General study findings and limits: Predominance within the ex vivo response was attributable to HLA-C-restricted CMV-specific TCR beta clonotypes.

The TCR sequence derives from a human donor in good health (CMV status not recorded). Some clones in this sample may be carry-over from other donors' samples. V and J are TRBV5-1 and TRBJ2-5; D might be TRBD1 (6 bases). Sequences were obtained from PBMCs. CDR3 sequence (DNA): TGCGCCAGCAGCTCGGGGACACAGGCCCTTGAGACCCAGTACTTC. Amino acids: CASSSGTQALETQYF.